What follows is one T cell receptor beta chain and its context. Its specific antigen is unknown. The germline V gene sets CDR1 to SGHDT and CDR2 to YYEEEE. Measured from the cysteine to the phenylalanine, the CDR3 is 17 residues long. There is no recorded DNA. The data derive from a study of T cells expressing NK-cell markers (dated by TCRdb to the early 2020s). About the investigation overall: TCR beta-chain repertoires were profiled in sorted CD3+CD56+NKG2C+, CD3+CD56+NKG2C- and CD3+CD56-NKG2C+ T-cell subsets from about 8 donors. Among the eight sequenced donors, only one was HCMV-seronegative, while the other seven were HCMV-seropositive. All eight donors whose samples were sequenced were randomly selected healthy volunteers, three of them men and five women. Illumina HiSeq 2000/2500, MiSeq or NextSeq was used to sequence libraries as 2 x 150 bp reads. The paper as a whole reports these results and caveats: Whether the expanded NKG2C-expressing T cell clones were specific for HCMV antigens remained unclear. For five or six donors, the dominant CD3+CD56+NKG2C+ clonotypes were among the top 10 CD8+ clonotypes and accounted for about 1.0-7.5% of CD8+ T cells. Those dominant clonotypes were again the most abundant among CD3+CD56-NKG2C+ cells in a few donors, at about 28.3-60.1%.

The run used an Illumina HiSeq 2000. 5'RACE template switching, by which a universal primer site and unique molecular identifiers were added, was used to make TCR beta cDNA libraries. cDNA synthesis was primed from the TCR beta constant segment and was followed by two successive PCR amplification steps. Processing in the source paper ran as follows. MIGEC was used to demultiplex reads and group reads by UMI, and MiTCR was used to assemble and quantify clonotypes. To exclude erroneous sequences, only TCR cDNA sequences supported by at least two reads were retained. The tcR package was used for downstream repertoire analysis, with clonotypes matched between fractions based on CDR3 nucleotide sequence plus V segment. VDJmatch was used to annotate antigen specificity against VDJdb, with one amino acid substitution in CDR3 permitted. TCRdb reprocessed the raw reads; every CDR3 protein sequence is a single record, and DNA is not supplied. The V and J calls and clone size come from TCRdb's table, not from the authors' own analysis. This sample's records show roughly 280,000 distinct CDR3 sequences. About 0.39% of the sample is taken by the ten largest.

A commercial ELISA kit detecting HCMV-specific IgG in serum was used to determine HCMV serostatus. Ficoll density gradient centrifugation was used to isolate peripheral blood mononuclear cells from blood. Here the chain combines TRBV5-6 and TRBJ2-3; there is no DNA to check the TCRdb D call of TRBD2. The clonotype was recovered from a man aged 18 to 30 in good health. Donor details come from another sample of the same person, matched by shared clones. The sample consisted of blood T cells: a sorted CD56 or NKG2C T cell subset, CD4+ or CD8+ T cells, or bulk PBMC T cells (not recorded which). The CDR3 here reads CASTRDVGTLSSDTQYF. The reference TRBV5-6 and TRBJ2-3 proteins fill in what lies around the CDR3, so the full variable domain reads DAGVTQSPTHLIKTRGQQVTLRCSPKSGHDTVSWYQQALGQGPQFIFQYYEEEERQRGNFPDRFSGHQFPNYSSELNVNALLLGDSALYLCASTRDVGTLSSDTQYFGPGTRLTVL.